The clone carrying this T cell receptor beta chain was detected only a few times. Its matching antigen is unknown. V dropped 3 bases and J dropped 7; count of bases not matched to a gene: 8. This CDR3 is built from 15 residues. Germline CDR1 is KGHSH and CDR2 is LQKENI. This entry comes from a study of T cells after yellow fever vaccination. Using its own MiXCR run on the 5' RACE reads, TCRdb lists one record per CDR3 protein. Counted here are 400,000 to 650,000 distinct CDR3 sequences, roughly 22% occurring once; the ten biggest clones make up 15% to 20%. General study findings and limits: Secondary responses were weaker yet peaked faster, day 5 versus 15. Sorted repertoires could include abundant contaminating clonotypes from bulk cells. Most clones from primary vaccination resurfaced after the booster (roughly 96% CD4, over 85% CD8). Relatively few clonotypes were ones that appeared in both CD4 and CD8 compartments.

The source is a man younger than 35 who received the YFV17D yellow fever vaccine. Sequences were derived from PBMCs, sampled about 21 days after the first yellow fever vaccination. The chain has TRBV18 and TRBJ2-7, with 11 positions matching TRBD2. This CDR3 is CASSPSTSGGEEQYF. CDR3 nucleotides: TGTGCCAGCTCACCTTCCACTAGCGGGGGTGAAGAGCAGTACTTC.